A selection of T cell receptor beta chains follows, all from one sample in a study of blood T cell repertoires in COVID-19. Repertoires were generated with immunoSEQ multiplex PCR, while TCRdb's copy carries only in-frame clones and drops some. The sample records about 190,000 clones, around 80% being singletons. Sequencing input: peripheral blood. Every receptor here comes from a woman of 80 years or more with active or convalescent COVID-19. CDR3s include the opening cysteine and the closing phenylalanine or tryptophan. A D gene is named only where the DNA matches it firmly. Where a row states a size, it is once, few, many or the class of an expanded clone; other rows omit it.

16	TRBD1	few	TRBV4-1	TRBJ1-2	CASSRPGQGPANGYTF
15	.	.	TRBV3-1/TRBV3-2	TRBJ2-3	CASSQVGERSDTQYF
14	.	.	TRBV19	TRBJ1-5	CASSIRGNNQPQHF
11	.	.	TRBV6-5	TRBJ2-1	CASSYRGFQFF
13	TRBD1	few	TRBV29-1	TRBJ1-1	CSVEGQGNTEAFF
16	.	few	TRBV6-5	TRBJ1-6	CASSYTGTTLNSPLHF
13	TRBD1	.	TRBV18	TRBJ1-1	CASSPRTGDEAFF
16	.	.	TRBV6-2/TRBV6-3	TRBJ1-4	CASSYAEGARQEKLFF
15	TRBD2	.	TRBV10-3	TRBJ2-1	CAISESLADYNEQFF
15	.	few	TRBV11-2	TRBJ1-4	CASSWRGGLYEKLFF
15	TRBD1	.	TRBV5-1	TRBJ2-2	CASSQDRGVTGELFF
15	TRBD1	.	TRBV7-8	TRBJ1-2	CASSLAEDRGFGYTF
14	TRBD1	.	TRBV5-1	TRBJ1-2	CASSERTGGDGYTF
12	.	many	TRBV15	TRBJ2-7	CATSRGSGEQYF
15	.	.	TRBV10-2	TRBJ1-2	CASSESTGEDYGYTF
16	.	once	TRBV2	TRBJ1-3	CASSIDMGSSGNTIYF
14	TRBD1	.	TRBV28	TRBJ1-2	CASRPAGGLYGYTF
12	.	.	TRBV19	TRBJ1-2	CASSTQGVGYTF
15	TRBD1	.	TRBV29-1	TRBJ2-7	CSVEGTYRGDYEQYF
17	TRBD2	.	TRBV5-1	TRBJ2-2	CASSLVPSGGQTGELFF